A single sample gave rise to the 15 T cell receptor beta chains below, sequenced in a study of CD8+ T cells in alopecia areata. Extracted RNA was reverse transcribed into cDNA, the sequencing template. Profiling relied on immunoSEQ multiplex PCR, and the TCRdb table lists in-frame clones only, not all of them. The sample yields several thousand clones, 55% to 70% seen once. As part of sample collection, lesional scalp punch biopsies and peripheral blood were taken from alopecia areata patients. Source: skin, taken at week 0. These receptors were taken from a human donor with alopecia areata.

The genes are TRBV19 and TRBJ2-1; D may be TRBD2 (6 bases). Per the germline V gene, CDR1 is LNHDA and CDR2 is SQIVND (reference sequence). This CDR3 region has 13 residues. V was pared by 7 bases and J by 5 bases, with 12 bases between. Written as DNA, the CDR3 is TGTGCCAGTAACCGGGGCGGGGACAATGAGCAGTTCTTC. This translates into CASNRGGDNEQFF.

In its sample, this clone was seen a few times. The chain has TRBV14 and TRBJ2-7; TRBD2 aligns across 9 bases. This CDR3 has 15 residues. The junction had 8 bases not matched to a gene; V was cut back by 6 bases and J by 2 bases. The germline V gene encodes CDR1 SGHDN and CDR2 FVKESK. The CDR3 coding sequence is TGTGCCAGCAGTCCCCTGGGCGGGGGGGCCTACGAGCAGTACTTC. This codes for CASSPLGGGAYEQYF.

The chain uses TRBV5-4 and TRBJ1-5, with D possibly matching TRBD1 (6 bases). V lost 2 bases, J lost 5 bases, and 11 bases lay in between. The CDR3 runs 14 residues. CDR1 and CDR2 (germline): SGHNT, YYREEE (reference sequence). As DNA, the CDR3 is TGTGCCAGCAGCTTTCAGGGGAGGGATCAGCCCCAGCATTTT. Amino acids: CASSFQGRDQPQHF.

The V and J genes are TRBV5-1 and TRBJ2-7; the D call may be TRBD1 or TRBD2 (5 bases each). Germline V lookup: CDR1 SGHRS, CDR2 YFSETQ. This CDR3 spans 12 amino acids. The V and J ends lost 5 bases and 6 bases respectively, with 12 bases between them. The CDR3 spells CASREGWGEQYF. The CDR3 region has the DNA TGCGCCAGCAGAGAGGGGTGGGGCGAGCAGTACTTC.

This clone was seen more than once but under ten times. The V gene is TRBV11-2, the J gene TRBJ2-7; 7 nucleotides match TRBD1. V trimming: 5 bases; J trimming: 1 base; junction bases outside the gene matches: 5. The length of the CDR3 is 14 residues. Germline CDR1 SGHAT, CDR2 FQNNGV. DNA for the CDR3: TGTGCCAGCAGCCTTTGGACAGGATCCTACGAGCAGTACTTC. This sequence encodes CASSLWTGSYEQYF. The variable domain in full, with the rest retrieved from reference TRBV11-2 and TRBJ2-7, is EAGVAQSPRYKIIEKRQSVAFWCNPISGHATLYWYQQILGQGPKLLIQFQNNGVVDDSQLPKDRFSAERLKGVDSTLKIQPAKLEDSAVYLCASSLWTGSYEQYFGPGTRLTVT.

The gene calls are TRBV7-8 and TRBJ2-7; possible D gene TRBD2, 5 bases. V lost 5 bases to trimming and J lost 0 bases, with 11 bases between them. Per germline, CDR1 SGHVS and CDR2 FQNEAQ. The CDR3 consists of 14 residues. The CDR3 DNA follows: TGTGCCAGCAGCGGAAACCGGGACTCCTACGAGCAGTACTTC. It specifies CASSGNRDSYEQYF.

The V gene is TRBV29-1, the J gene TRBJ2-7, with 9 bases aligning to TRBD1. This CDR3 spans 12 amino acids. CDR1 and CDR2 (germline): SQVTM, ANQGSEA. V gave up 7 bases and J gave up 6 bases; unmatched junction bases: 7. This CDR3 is CSGWDRDVEQYF. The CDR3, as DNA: TGCAGCGGATGGGACAGGGACGTCGAGCAGTACTTC.

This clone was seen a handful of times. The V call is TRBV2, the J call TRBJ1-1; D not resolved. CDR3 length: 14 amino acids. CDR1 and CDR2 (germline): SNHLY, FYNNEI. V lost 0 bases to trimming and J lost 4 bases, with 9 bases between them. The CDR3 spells CASSEARDLTEAFF. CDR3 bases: TGTGCCAGCAGTGAAGCCCGGGATCTCACTGAAGCTTTCTTT. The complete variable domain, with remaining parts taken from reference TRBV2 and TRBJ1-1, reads EPEVTQTPSHQVTQMGQEVILRCVPISNHLYFYWYRQILGQKVEFLVSFYNNEISEKSEIFDDQFSVERPDGSNFTLKIRSTKLEDSAMYFCASSEARDLTEAFFGQGTRLTVV.

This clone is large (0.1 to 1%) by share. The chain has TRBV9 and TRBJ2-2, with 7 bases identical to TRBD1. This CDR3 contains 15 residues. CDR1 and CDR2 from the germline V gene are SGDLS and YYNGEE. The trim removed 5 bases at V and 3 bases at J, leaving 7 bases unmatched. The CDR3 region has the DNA TGTGCCAGCAGTCAACAGGGGACGTACACCGGGGAGCTGTTTTTT. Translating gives CASSQQGTYTGELFF.

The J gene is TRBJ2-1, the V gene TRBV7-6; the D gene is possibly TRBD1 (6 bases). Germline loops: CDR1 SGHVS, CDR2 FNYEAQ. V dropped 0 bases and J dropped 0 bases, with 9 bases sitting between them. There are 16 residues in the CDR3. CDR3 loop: CASSLARGGSYNEQFF. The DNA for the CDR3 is TGTGCCAGCAGCTTAGCTCGAGGGGGCTCCTACAATGAGCAGTTCTTC.

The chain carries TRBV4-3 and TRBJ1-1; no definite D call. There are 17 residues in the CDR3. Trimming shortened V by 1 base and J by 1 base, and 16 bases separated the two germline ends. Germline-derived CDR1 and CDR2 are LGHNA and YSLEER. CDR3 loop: CASSQARIIQRNTEAFF. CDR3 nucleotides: TGCGCCAGCAGCCAAGCCCGAATAATACAAAGGAACACTGAAGCTTTCTTT.

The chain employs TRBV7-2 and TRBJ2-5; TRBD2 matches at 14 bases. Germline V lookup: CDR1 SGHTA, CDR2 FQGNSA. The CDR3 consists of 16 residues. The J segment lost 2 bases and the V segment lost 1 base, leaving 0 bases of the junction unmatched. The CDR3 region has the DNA TGTGCCAGCAGCTTAGGGACTAGCGGGGGGCAAGAGACCCAGTACTTC. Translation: CASSLGTSGGQETQYF.

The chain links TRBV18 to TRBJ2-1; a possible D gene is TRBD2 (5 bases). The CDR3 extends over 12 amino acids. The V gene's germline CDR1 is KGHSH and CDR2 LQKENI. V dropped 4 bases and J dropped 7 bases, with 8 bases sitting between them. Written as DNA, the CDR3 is TGTGCCAGCTCACACGAGCGGAATGAGCAGTTCTTC. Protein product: CASSHERNEQFF.

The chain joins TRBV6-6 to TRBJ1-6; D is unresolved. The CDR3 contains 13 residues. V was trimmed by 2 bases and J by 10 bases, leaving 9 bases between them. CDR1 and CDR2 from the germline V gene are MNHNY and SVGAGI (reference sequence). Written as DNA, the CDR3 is TGTGCCAGCAGTTACGGGGTTGAATCACCCCTCCACTTT. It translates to CASSYGVESPLHF.

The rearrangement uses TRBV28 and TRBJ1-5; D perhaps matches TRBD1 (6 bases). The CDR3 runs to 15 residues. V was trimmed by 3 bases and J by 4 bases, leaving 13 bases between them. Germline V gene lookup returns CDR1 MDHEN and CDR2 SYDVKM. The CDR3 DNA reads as TGTGCCAGCAGTTTCCCTGGGGGCAAGAATCAGCCCCAGCATTTT. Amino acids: CASSFPGGKNQPQHF. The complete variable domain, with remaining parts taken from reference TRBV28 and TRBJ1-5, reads DVKVTQSSRYLVKRTGEKVFLECVQDMDHENMFWYRQDPGLGLRLIYFSYDVKMKEKGDIPEGYSVSREKKERFSLILESASTNQTSMYLCASSFPGGKNQPQHFGDGTRLSIL.